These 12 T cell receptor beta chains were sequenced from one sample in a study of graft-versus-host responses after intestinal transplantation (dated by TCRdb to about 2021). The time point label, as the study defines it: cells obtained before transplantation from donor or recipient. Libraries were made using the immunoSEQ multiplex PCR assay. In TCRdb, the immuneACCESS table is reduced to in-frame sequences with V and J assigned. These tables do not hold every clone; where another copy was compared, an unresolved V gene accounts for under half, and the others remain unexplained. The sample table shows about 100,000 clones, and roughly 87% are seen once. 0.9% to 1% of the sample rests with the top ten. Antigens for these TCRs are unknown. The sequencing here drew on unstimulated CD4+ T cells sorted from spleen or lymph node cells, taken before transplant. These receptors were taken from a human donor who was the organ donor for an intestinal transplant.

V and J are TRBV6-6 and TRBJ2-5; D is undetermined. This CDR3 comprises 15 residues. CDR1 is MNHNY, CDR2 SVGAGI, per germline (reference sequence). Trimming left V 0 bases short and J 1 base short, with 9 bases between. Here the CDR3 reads CASSYSQTAQETQYF. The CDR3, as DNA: TGTGCCAGCAGTTACTCGCAGACGGCCCAAGAGACCCAGTACTTC.

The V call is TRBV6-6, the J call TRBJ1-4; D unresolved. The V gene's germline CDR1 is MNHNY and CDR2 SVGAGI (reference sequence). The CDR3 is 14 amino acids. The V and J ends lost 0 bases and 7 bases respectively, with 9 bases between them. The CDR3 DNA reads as TGTGCCAGCAGTTACTCAGTAACGAGTGAAAAACTGTTTTTT. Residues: CASSYSVTSEKLFF.

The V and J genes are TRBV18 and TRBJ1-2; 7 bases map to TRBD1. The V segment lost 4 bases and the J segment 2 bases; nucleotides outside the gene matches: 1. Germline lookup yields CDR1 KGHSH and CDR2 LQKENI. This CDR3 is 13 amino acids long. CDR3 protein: CASSQGQNYGYTF. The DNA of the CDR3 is TGTGCCAGCTCACAGGGACAGAACTATGGCTACACCTTC.

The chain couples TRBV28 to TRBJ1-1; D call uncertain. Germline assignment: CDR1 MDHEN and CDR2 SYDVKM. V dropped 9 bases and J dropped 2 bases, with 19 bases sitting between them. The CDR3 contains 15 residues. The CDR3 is CASKEVTPINTEAFF. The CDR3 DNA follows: TGTGCCAGTAAAGAAGTCACACCCATCAACACTGAAGCTTTCTTT.

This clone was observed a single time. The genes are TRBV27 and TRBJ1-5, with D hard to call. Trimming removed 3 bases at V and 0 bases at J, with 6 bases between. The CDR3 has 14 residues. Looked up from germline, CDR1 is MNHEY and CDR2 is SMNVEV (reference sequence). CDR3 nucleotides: TGTGCCAGCAGTTTCGCGGCTAGCAATCAGCCCCAGCATTTT. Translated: CASSFAASNQPQHF.

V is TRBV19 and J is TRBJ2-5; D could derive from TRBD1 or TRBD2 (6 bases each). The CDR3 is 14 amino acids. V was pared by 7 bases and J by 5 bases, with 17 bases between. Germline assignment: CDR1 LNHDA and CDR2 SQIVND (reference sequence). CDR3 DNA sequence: TGTGCCAGTAATTCACAGGGACTTGGTGAGACCCAGTACTTC. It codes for CASNSQGLGETQYF.

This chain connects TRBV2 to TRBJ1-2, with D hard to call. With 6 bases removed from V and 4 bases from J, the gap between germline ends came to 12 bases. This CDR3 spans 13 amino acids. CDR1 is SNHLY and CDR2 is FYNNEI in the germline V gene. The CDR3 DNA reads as TGTGCCAGCAGAGTTGATCGTATCTATGGCTACACCTTC. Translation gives CASRVDRIYGYTF.

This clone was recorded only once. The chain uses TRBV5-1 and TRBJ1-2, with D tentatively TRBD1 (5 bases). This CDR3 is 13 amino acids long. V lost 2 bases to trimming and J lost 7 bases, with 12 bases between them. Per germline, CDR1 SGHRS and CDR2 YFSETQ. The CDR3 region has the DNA TGCGCCAGCAGCTTTGGGGGATCGGGTGGCTACACCTTC. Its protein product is CASSFGGSGGYTF.

The CDR3 reads CASSYAGSDYGYTF. DNA of the CDR3: TGTGCCAGCAGTTATGCAGGGTCCGACTATGGCTACACCTTC. The V and J genes are TRBV6-6 and TRBJ1-2; D is perhaps TRBD1 (5 bases). Deletions cut 3 bases from V and 3 bases from J, with 11 bases between. Germline CDR1 is MNHNY and CDR2 is SVGAGI (reference sequence). CDR3 size: 14 residues.

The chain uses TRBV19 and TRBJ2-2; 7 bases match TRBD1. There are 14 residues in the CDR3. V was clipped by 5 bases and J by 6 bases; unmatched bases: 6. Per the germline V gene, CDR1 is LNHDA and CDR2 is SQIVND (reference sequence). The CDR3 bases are TGTGCCAGTAGTTTGACAGGGTTGTCCGGGGAGCTGTTTTTT. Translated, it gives CASSLTGLSGELFF.

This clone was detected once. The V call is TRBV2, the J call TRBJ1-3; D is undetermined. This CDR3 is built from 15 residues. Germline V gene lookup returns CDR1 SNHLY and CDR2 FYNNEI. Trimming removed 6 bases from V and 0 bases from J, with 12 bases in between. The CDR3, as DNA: TGTGCCAGCAGGACTTCCCAATACTCTGGAAACACCATATATTTT. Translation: CASRTSQYSGNTIYF.

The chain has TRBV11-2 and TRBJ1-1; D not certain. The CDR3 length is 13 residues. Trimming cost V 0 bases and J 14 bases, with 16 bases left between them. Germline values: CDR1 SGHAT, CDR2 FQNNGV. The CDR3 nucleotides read TGTGCCAGCAGCTTAGATTTTAGCGGGCCACCCTTCTTT. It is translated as CASSLDFSGPPFF. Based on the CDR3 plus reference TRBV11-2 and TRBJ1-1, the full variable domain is EAGVAQSPRYKIIEKRQSVAFWCNPISGHATLYWYQQILGQGPKLLIQFQNNGVVDDSQLPKDRFSAERLKGVDSTLKIQPAKLEDSAVYLCASSLDFSGPPFFGQGTRLTVV.